Shown below are 32 T cell receptor beta chains from a single sample sequenced in a study of blood T cells in healthy people across ages. PCR was performed a second time for roughly 7 to 11 cycles using a sample-barcoded 5' primer and a J-beta primer mix. TCRdb reanalysed the 5' RACE reads using MiXCR and keeps one entry per CDR3 protein. The sample holds some 710,000 distinct CDR3 sequences, approximately 22% seen once. Source material: blood. The receptors come from a man in his 70s in good health.

J is TRBJ2-7 and V is TRBV28; D ambiguous. The germline V gene has CDR1 MDHEN and CDR2 SYDVKM. Trimming cost V 7 bases and J 4 bases, with 14 bases left between them. CDR3 length equals 13 residues. CDR3 in DNA: TGTGCCAGCAAACCATATACTTTTTACGAGCAGTACTTC. It yields the protein CASKPYTFYEQYF.

The chain's CDR3 is CASSSTGDFSYNEQFF. The CDR3 nucleotides are TGCGCCAGCAGCTCCACAGGGGACTTCTCCTACAATGAGCAGTTCTTC. The V call is TRBV5-1, the J call TRBJ2-1; TRBD1 might be the D (7 bases). Germline CDR1 reads SGHRS; CDR2 reads YFSETQ. Trimming took off 3 bases at V and 0 bases at J, with 13 bases between the two ends. CDR3 length: 16 residues.

The rearrangement joins TRBV11-2 to TRBJ2-1, with D possibly matching TRBD1 (6 bases). Trimming removed 7 bases from V and 2 bases from J, with 12 bases in between. Germline CDR1 SGHAT, CDR2 FQNNGV. This CDR3 is built from 14 residues. CDR3 in amino acids: CASTKSGAYNEQFF. The CDR3 bases are TGTGCCAGCACCAAGTCAGGGGCCTACAATGAGCAGTTCTTC. Supplemented by reference TRBV11-2 and TRBJ2-1, the full variable domain reads EAGVAQSPRYKIIEKRQSVAFWCNPISGHATLYWYQQILGQGPKLLIQFQNNGVVDDSQLPKDRFSAERLKGVDSTLKIQPAKLEDSAVYLCASTKSGAYNEQFFGPGTRLTVL.

This sequence joins TRBV7-2 and TRBJ1-5; D gene unclear. The CDR3 loop spans 16 amino acids. Germline CDR1 reads SGHTA; CDR2 reads FQGNSA. Trimming removed 5 bases from V and 0 bases from J, with 14 bases in between. CDR3 protein: CASSPYLSPSNQPQHF. The CDR3 DNA reads TGTGCCAGCAGCCCCTATCTAAGCCCTAGCAATCAGCCCCAGCATTTT.

This chain uses TRBV20-1 with TRBJ1-2; D remains ambiguous. The CDR3 contains 9 residues. Trimming stripped 6 bases from V and 6 bases from J, with 5 bases between. Germline V gene lookup returns CDR1 DFQATT and CDR2 SNEGSKA (reference sequence). CDR3 residues: CSANDGYTF. CDR3 nucleotides: TGCAGTGCCAACGATGGCTACACCTTC.

The table lists this clonotype with a few counts. The chain links TRBV28 to TRBJ1-2; D may be TRBD1 (5 bases). V was shortened by 10 bases and J by 12 bases, with 21 bases between the two germline ends. The CDR3 runs to 12 residues. Germline-derived CDR1 and CDR2 are MDHEN and SYDVKM. CDR3: CATLTRGAANTF. In nucleotides, the CDR3 is TGTGCCACCCTCACGCGTGGGGCGGCCAACACCTTC.

Note on this clonotype: A single base separates this from a much larger clone, so it may be a read error. The V and J genes are TRBV29-1 and TRBJ1-1, with D unclear. Germline V gene data show CDR1 as SQVTM and CDR2 as ANQGSEA. This CDR3 is 13 amino acids long. V was shortened by 3 bases and J by 1 base, with 9 bases between the two germline ends. The CDR3 region has the DNA TGCAGCGTTGAGAGGGTAGGGAACACTGAAGCTTTCTTT. Protein: CSVERVGNTEAFF.

The chain carries TRBV7-2 and TRBJ2-1; D might be TRBD2 (6 bases). Trimming left V 6 bases short and J 0 bases short, with 9 bases between. Germline loops: CDR1 SGHTA, CDR2 FQGNSA. This CDR3 spans 14 amino acids. CDR3 bases: TGTGCCAGCAGGTTGACTAGCTCCTACAATGAGCAGTTCTTC. It yields the protein CASRLTSSYNEQFF.

This chain connects TRBV29-1 to TRBJ2-1; TRBD2 agrees at 9 bases. Germline V CDR1 and CDR2: SQVTM, ANQGSEA. This CDR3 spans 13 amino acids. The junction had 9 bases not matched to a gene; V was cut back by 7 bases and J by 8 bases. The CDR3 spells CSALSGSGHEQFF. The CDR3, as DNA: TGCAGCGCTCTTAGCGGGAGTGGCCATGAGCAGTTCTTC.

This sequence joins TRBV30 and TRBJ2-1; possible D gene TRBD1, 5 bases. The J call may not be correct, given that the DNA end is closer to TRBJ2-7. The CDR3 consists of 15 residues. In germline, CDR1 is GTSNPN, CDR2 SVGIG (reference sequence). Here the CDR3 DNA reads TGTGCCTGGAGTTCGACGGACACCTCCTCCTACGAGCAGTACGTC. It encodes CAWSSTDTSSYEQYV.

The chain recombines TRBV12-5 with TRBJ2-1, with D unresolved. In germline, CDR1 is LGHNT, CDR2 FRNRAP. V lost 3 bases and J 2 bases, leaving 8 bases between the germline ends. The length of the CDR3 is 14 residues. DNA of the CDR3: TGTGCTAGTGGTTTAGGGTACACCTACAATGAGCAGTTCTTC. Residues: CASGLGYTYNEQFF.

The chain recombines TRBV6-5 with TRBJ2-1; a weak D match, TRBD2 (6 bases). The ends were cut back, 6 bases at V and 3 bases at J, with 9 bases in the middle. Germline CDR1 is MNHEY and CDR2 is SVGAGI. The CDR3 covers 13 residues. CDR3 sequence: CASRLGLYNEQFF. The CDR3 DNA sequence: TGTGCCAGCAGACTGGGACTCTACAATGAGCAGTTCTTC.

V gene TRBV7-2 combines with J gene TRBJ1-4; D is unclear. Deletions cut 1 base from V and 7 bases from J, with 4 bases between. The CDR3 contains 12 residues. Germline values: CDR1 SGHTA, CDR2 FQGNSA. CDR3 region: CASSLDPEKLFF. CDR3 DNA sequence: TGTGCCAGCAGCTTAGATCCTGAAAAACTGTTTTTT.

A note on this clonotype: A much larger clonotype is one base distant, so this may be a read error. V and J are TRBV6-1 and TRBJ2-2, with no clear D. The CDR3 is made up of 14 amino acids. CDR1 is MNHNS and CDR2 is SASEGT in the germline V gene. V was clipped by 4 bases and J by 6 bases, with 12 bases between them. CDR3 in amino acids: CASSVARNAGELFF. In DNA form, the CDR3 reads TGTGCCAGCAGTGTGGCCAGAAACGCCGGGGAGCTGTTTTTT.

The chain carries TRBV28 and TRBJ2-4; D is undetermined. V gave up 1 base and J gave up 1 base, with 17 bases separating them. Germline V gene sequence: CDR1 MDHEN, CDR2 SYDVKM. The CDR3 length is 18 residues. The DNA of the CDR3 is TGTGCCAGCAGTTTATCCCGCGCCGCAGGAGCGGCCAAAAACATTCAGTACTTC. Its protein product is CASSLSRAAGAAKNIQYF.

The table lists this clonotype with a few counts. This chain uses TRBV10-2 with TRBJ2-2; 7 nucleotides agree with TRBD1. V lost 9 bases, J lost 2 bases, and 3 bases stayed unmatched. Per the germline V gene, CDR1 is WSHSY and CDR2 is SAAADI. This CDR3 comprises 13 residues. CDR3 in DNA: TGCGCCAGAAGACAGGGAAACACCGGGGAGCTGTTTTTT. It translates to CARRQGNTGELFF.

The chain is built from TRBV12-3 or TRBV12-4 and TRBJ2-5; 8 positions agree with TRBD1. Near its end, the DNA agrees better with TRBJ2-7, so the J call may be wrong. This CDR3 has 15 amino acids. The CDR3, as DNA: TGTGCCAGCAGTTCCCGCGGACAGGGTTTATCCGAGCAGTACTTC. This translates into CASSSRGQGLSEQYF.

The rearrangement joins TRBV29-1 to TRBJ2-5, with D perhaps TRBD1 (6 bases). The germline V gene has CDR1 SQVTM and CDR2 ANQGSEA. V lost 2 bases and J lost 2, with 15 bases in between. This CDR3 is 15 amino acids long. The CDR3 region is CSVESRGWYQETQYF. In DNA form, the CDR3 reads TGCAGCGTTGAATCTAGGGGGTGGTATCAAGAGACCCAGTACTTC.

This clonotype showed up many times. J is TRBJ2-1 and V is TRBV14; D is undetermined. Germline V gives CDR1 SGHDN, CDR2 FVKESK. CDR3 size: 14 residues. V was shortened by 1 base and J by 4 bases, with 8 bases between the two germline ends. CDR3 DNA sequence: TGTGCCAGCAGCCAAGCGTACGGGTACAATGAGCAGTTCTTC. Encoded protein: CASSQAYGYNEQFF. Full variable domain (missing parts from reference TRBV14 and TRBJ2-1): EAGVTQFPSHSVIEKGQTVTLRCDPISGHDNLYWYRRVMGKEIKFLLHFVKESKQDESGMPNNRFLAERTGGTYSTLKVQPAELEDSGVYFCASSQAYGYNEQFFGPGTRLTVL.

This clonotype was counted between two and nine times. The CDR3 protein is CASSPPPTTDTQYF. The DNA of the CDR3 is TGTGCCAGCAGCCCTCCTCCCACCACAGATACGCAGTATTTT. The chain carries TRBV11-2 and TRBJ2-3, with D unresolved. Germline V gene lookup returns CDR1 SGHAT and CDR2 FQNNGV. The length of the CDR3 is 14 residues. With 5 bases removed from V and 2 bases from J, the gap between germline ends came to 11 bases.

The chain couples TRBV29-1 to TRBJ2-3, with D perhaps assigned TRBD1 or TRBD2 (5 bases each). This CDR3 comprises 12 residues. The germline gives CDR1 SQVTM, CDR2 ANQGSEA. With 4 bases removed from V and 5 bases from J, the gap between germline ends came to 10 bases. The CDR3 sequence is CSVGGAGDTQYF. In DNA form, the CDR3 reads TGCAGCGTTGGAGGGGCGGGAGATACGCAGTATTTT.

In this sample, this clonotype turned up a few times. The rearrangement links TRBV7-9 to TRBJ2-1, with D uncertain. The CDR3 extends over 15 amino acids. Per germline, CDR1 SEHNR and CDR2 FQNEAQ (reference sequence). V was pared by 5 bases and J by 2 bases, with 13 bases between. Here the CDR3 reads CASSPSFSPYNEQFF. The CDR3 DNA reads TGTGCCAGCAGCCCTTCCTTTTCGCCCTACAATGAGCAGTTCTTC. The variable domain in full, completed from reference TRBV7-9 and TRBJ2-1, reads DTGVSQNPRHKITKRGQNVTFRCDPISEHNRLYWYRQTLGQGPEFLTYFQNEAQLEKSRLLSDRFSAERPKGSFSTLEIQRTEQGDSAMYLCASSPSFSPYNEQFFGPGTRLTVL.

This sequence joins TRBV14 and TRBJ2-3; D perhaps matches TRBD2 (5 bases). Germline V CDR1 and CDR2: SGHDN, FVKESK. V gave up 1 base and J gave up 4 bases, with 12 bases separating them. The CDR3 consists of 15 residues. CDR3: CASSQGLAVADTQYF. As DNA, the CDR3 is TGTGCCAGCAGCCAAGGTCTAGCCGTCGCAGATACGCAGTATTTT.

This clonotype was detected only a few times. The V call is TRBV5-5, the J call TRBJ2-2; D assignment may be TRBD1 or TRBD2 (5 bases each). Between the trimmed V and J ends, which lost 4 bases and 5 bases, there was a span of 6 bases. This CDR3 contains 12 residues. Germline CDR1 is SGHKS and CDR2 is YYEKEE (reference sequence). CDR3 nucleotides: TGTGCCAGCAGCGGGGGAACCGGGGAGCTGTTTTTT. As protein: CASSGGTGELFF.

This clonotype came up a few times. The chain has TRBV5-1 and TRBJ2-3; 10 bases align to TRBD2. V was pared by 2 bases and J by 1 base, with 10 bases of the junction left unmatched. Germline CDR1 is SGHRS and CDR2 is YFSETQ. The CDR3 extends over 18 amino acids. The CDR3 loop reads CASSLPLVGLAGTDTQYF. CDR3 nucleotide sequence: TGCGCCAGCAGCTTACCCCTCGTCGGACTAGCGGGCACAGATACGCAGTATTTT.

The J gene is TRBJ1-2, the V gene TRBV27, with 7 positions matching TRBD1. The CDR3 length is 13 residues. CDR1 MNHEY and CDR2 SMNVEV come from the germline V gene (reference sequence). The trim removed 7 bases at V and 7 bases at J, leaving 9 bases unmatched. The CDR3 sequence: CASKLDDRAGYTF. CDR3 nucleotide sequence: TGTGCCAGCAAGCTAGACGACAGGGCTGGCTACACCTTC.

This chain links TRBV19 with TRBJ2-1, with unresolved D. This CDR3 contains 15 residues. Trimming cost V 2 bases and J 6 bases, with 14 bases left between them. The V gene's germline CDR1 is LNHDA and CDR2 SQIVND (reference sequence). CDR3 residues: CASSILGRGSNEQFF. The DNA for the CDR3 is TGTGCCAGTAGTATATTGGGAAGAGGTAGCAATGAGCAGTTCTTC.

This clonotype was counted a few times. V gene TRBV10-1 combines with J gene TRBJ2-5; a possible D gene is TRBD2 (6 bases). The DNA matches TRBJ2-7 better at its end, which makes the J call doubtful. Germline V gene data show CDR1 as WNHNN and CDR2 as SYGVQD (reference sequence). The CDR3 extends over 14 amino acids. The CDR3 DNA is TGCGCCAGCAGTGGTAGCGGAGACTTCTACGAGCAGTACTTC. It translates to CASSGSGDFYEQYF.

This clonotype has a count of ten or more. Here the CDR3 reads CASRARGQGSEWGNQPQHF. The CDR3 region has the DNA TGTGCCAGCAGAGCCCGTGGACAGGGAAGTGAATGGGGCAATCAGCCCCAGCATTTT. The J gene is TRBJ1-5, the V gene TRBV2; 8 bases line up with TRBD1. The V gene's germline CDR1 is SNHLY and CDR2 FYNNEI. The CDR3 extends over 19 amino acids. V was clipped by 6 bases and J by 2 bases; unmatched bases: 18.

This clonotype showed up just a few times. The chain is built from TRBV12-3 or TRBV12-4 and TRBJ2-1; 7 bases align to TRBD2. The length of the CDR3 is 18 residues. Trimming cost V 5 bases and J 7 bases; bases outside gene matches: 20. In DNA, the CDR3 is TGTGCCAGCAGTCTCCCCGGCCCAGCGGGAAACAATGGGAATGAGCAGTTCTTC. This sequence encodes CASSLPGPAGNNGNEQFF.

With respect to this clonotype: A junction end diverges from the germline sequence, so it may reflect a read error. The J gene is TRBJ2-5, the V gene TRBV2, with 11 bases matching TRBD2. The CDR3 consists of 17 residues. CDR1 and CDR2 from the germline V gene are SNHLY and FYNNEI. In DNA, the CDR3 is TGTACCAGCCAAGACGTCTTATTAGCGGGAGGGAAAAATGAGCGGTTCTTC. This sequence encodes CTSQDVLLAGGKNERFF.

This chain joins TRBV7-2 and TRBJ2-3, with a weak D call TRBD1 (6 bases). There are 14 residues in the CDR3. The germline CDR1 and CDR2 sequences are SGHTA and FQGNSA. Trimming removed 5 bases at V and 6 bases at J, with 15 bases between. The CDR3 DNA follows: TGTGCCAGCAGCCCGGGACAACTCAGGGATACGCAGTATTTT. Amino acids: CASSPGQLRDTQYF.